This entry lists 5 T cell receptor beta chains sequenced from one sample in a study of cytomegalovirus exposure and HLA in healthy donors. TCRdb's table, derived via immunoSEQ multiplex PCR, lists solely in-frame clones and lacks some. This table has about 98,000 clones, around nine tenths appearing once. The sequenced sample was PBMCs. These receptors were taken from a young woman in good health and CMV-seronegative.

This chain links TRBV7-8 with TRBJ2-7; TRBD1 matches at 7 bases. Germline V gene lookup returns CDR1 SGHVS and CDR2 FQNEAQ. CDR3 length equals 14 residues. Losses at the gene ends were 2 bases for V and 4 bases for J; bases not matched to a gene: 5. CDR3: CASSLRTGIYEQYF. Here the CDR3 DNA reads TGTGCCAGCAGCTTAAGGACAGGTATATACGAGCAGTACTTC.

V gene TRBV18 combines with J gene TRBJ1-1; 7 bases fit TRBD1. CDR1 KGHSH and CDR2 LQKENI come from the germline V gene. Trimming removed 3 bases from V and 4 bases from J; junction bases left unmatched: 5. This CDR3 comprises 14 residues. CDR3 protein: CASSPGQLATEAFF. CDR3 coding DNA: TGTGCCAGCTCACCGGGACAGTTGGCCACTGAAGCTTTCTTT.

The rearrangement joins TRBV7-3 to TRBJ1-6; D may be TRBD1 (6 bases). The CDR3 spans 15 residues. The germline gives CDR1 SGHTA, CDR2 FQGTGA. The V end was cut by 7 bases, the J end by 1 base, with 11 bases between. The DNA for the CDR3 is TGTGCCAGCACTCAGGGGACGTCCTATAATTCACCCCTCCACTTT. Its translation is CASTQGTSYNSPLHF. The variable domain in full, completed from reference TRBV7-3 and TRBJ1-6, reads GAGVSQTPSNKVTEKGKYVELRCDPISGHTALYWYRQSLGQGPEFLIYFQGTGAADDSGLPNDRFFAVRPEGSVSTLKIQRTERGDSAVYLCASTQGTSYNSPLHFGNGTRLTVT.

The chain has TRBV15 and TRBJ2-7; no clear D. Trimming removed 2 bases at V and 4 bases at J, with 15 bases between. This CDR3 comprises 15 residues. Germline CDR1 LNHNV, CDR2 YYDKDF (reference sequence). In nucleotides, the CDR3 is TGTGCCACCAGCAGACAATCTGGGTCAGCGTACGAGCAGTACTTC. It translates to CATSRQSGSAYEQYF.

The chain has TRBV11-2 and TRBJ1-2; the match to TRBD1 covers 8 bases. Germline V CDR1 and CDR2: SGHAT, FQNNGV. J was trimmed by 3 bases and V by 4 bases; bases with no gene match: 7. The CDR3 is 15 residues long. The CDR3 loop is CASSSNRGKDYGYTF. Here the CDR3 DNA reads TGTGCCAGCAGCTCAAACAGGGGGAAGGACTATGGCTACACCTTC.